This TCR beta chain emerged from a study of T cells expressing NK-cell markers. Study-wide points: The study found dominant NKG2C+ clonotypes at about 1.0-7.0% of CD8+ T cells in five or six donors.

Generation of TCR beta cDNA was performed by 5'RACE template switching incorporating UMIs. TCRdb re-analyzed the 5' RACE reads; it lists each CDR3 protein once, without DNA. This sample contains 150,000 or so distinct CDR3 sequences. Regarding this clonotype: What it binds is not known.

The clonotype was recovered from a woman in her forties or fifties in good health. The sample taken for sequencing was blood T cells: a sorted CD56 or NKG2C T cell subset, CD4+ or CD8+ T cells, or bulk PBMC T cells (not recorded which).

The CDR3 reads CASSEAAGGPGETQYF. V gene TRBV7-9 combines with J gene TRBJ2-5; TCRdb's D call, TRBD2, is unchecked because there is no DNA. Germline V gene lookup returns CDR1 SEHNR and CDR2 FQNEAQ (reference sequence). The CDR3 covers 16 residues.